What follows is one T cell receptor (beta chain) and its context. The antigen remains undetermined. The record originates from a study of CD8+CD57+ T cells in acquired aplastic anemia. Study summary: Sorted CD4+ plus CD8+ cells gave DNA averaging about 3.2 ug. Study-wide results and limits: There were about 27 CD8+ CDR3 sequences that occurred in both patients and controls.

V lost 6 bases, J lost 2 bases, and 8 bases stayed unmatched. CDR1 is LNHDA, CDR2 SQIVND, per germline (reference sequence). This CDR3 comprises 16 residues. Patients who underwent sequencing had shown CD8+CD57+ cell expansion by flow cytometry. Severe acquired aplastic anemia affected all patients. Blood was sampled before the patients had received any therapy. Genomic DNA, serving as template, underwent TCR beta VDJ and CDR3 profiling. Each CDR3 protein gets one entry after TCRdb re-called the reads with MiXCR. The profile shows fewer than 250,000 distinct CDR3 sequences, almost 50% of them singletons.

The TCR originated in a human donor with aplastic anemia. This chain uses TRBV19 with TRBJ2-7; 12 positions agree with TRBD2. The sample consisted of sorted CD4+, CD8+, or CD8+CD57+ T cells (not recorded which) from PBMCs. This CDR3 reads CASRWRASGGAYEQYF. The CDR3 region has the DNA TGTGCCAGTAGATGGAGGGCTAGCGGGGGGGCCTACGAGCAGTACTTC.